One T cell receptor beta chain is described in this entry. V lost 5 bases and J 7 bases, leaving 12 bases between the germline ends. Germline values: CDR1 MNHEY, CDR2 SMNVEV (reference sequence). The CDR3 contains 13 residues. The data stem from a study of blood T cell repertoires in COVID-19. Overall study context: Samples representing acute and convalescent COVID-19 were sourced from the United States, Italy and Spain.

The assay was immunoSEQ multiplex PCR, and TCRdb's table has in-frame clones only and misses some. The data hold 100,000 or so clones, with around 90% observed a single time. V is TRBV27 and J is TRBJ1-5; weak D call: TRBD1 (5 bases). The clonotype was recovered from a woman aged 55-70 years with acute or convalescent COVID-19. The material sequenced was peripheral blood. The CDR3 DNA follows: TGTGCCAGCAGTACCGTGTGGGGCCAGCCCCAGCATTTT. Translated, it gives CASSTVWGQPQHF.